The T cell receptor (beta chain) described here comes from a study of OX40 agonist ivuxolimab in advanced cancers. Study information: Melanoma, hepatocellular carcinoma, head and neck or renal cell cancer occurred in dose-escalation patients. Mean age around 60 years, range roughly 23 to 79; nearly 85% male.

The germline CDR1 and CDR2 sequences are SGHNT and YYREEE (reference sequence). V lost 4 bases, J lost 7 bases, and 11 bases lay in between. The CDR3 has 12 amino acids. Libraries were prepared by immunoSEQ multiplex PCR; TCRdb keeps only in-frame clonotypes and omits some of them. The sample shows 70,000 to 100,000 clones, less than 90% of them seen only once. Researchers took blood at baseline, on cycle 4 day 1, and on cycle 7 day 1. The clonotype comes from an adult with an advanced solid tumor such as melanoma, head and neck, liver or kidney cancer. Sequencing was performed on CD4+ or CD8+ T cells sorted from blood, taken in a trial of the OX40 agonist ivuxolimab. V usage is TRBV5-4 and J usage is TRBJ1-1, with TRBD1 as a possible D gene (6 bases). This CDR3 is CASSPDRNEAFF. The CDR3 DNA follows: TGTGCCAGCAGCCCCGACAGGAATGAAGCTTTCTTT.